This passage covers 20 T cell receptor beta chains from one sample sequenced in a study of CD8+ T cells in alopecia areata. The treatment: oral pan-JAK inhibitor, 5-10 mg twice daily. Researchers took lesional scalp punch biopsies and peripheral blood from people who were alopecia areata patients. RNA, once extracted, was reverse transcribed into cDNA for use as the sequencing template. Assay: immunoSEQ multiplex PCR; the TCRdb copy retains only in-frame clones and omits some. The sample carries 10,000 to 15,000 clones, approximately 67% recorded once. The sample was skin, taken at week 4, from a patient treated with tofacitinib. The receptors shown here come from a human donor with alopecia areata.

The genes are TRBV7-2 and TRBJ1-3; a possible D gene is TRBD1 (6 bases). V lost 5 bases to trimming and J lost 2 bases, with 16 bases between them. CDR1 is SGHTA, CDR2 FQGNSA, per germline. This CDR3 is 16 amino acids long. For the CDR3, the DNA is TGTGCCAGCAGCGCCGCCCGGGGGGCGCCTGGAAACACCATATATTTT. The encoded protein is CASSAARGAPGNTIYF. Complete variable domain (other parts from reference TRBV7-2 and TRBJ1-3): GAGVSQSPSNKVTEKGKDVELRCDPISGHTALYWYRQSLGQGLEFLIYFQGNSAPDKSGLPSDRFSAERTGGSVSTLTIQRTQQEDSAVYLCASSAARGAPGNTIYFGEGSWLTVV.

This clone was observed a single time. The chain recombines TRBV7-9 with TRBJ2-2; the match to TRBD1 covers 11 bases. Trimming took 7 bases from V and 6 from J; bases not matched to a gene: 7. The germline V gene has CDR1 SEHNR and CDR2 FQNEAQ (reference sequence). The length of the CDR3 is 15 residues. The CDR3 region has the DNA TGTGCCAGCAAATATTGGACAGGGGGCCCCGGGGAGCTGTTTTTT. Translated: CASKYWTGGPGELFF.

The chain joins TRBV4-1 to TRBJ2-1; the D is unclear. With 1 base removed from V and 9 bases from J, the gap between germline ends came to 13 bases. Germline lookup yields CDR1 MGHRA and CDR2 YSYEKL. The CDR3 contains 14 residues. CDR3 protein: CASSQVQIAREQFF. The CDR3 coding sequence is TGCGCCAGCAGCCAAGTACAGATAGCTCGTGAGCAGTTCTTC.

This chain uses TRBV11-2 with TRBJ1-1; no reliable D call. Germline V gene data show CDR1 as SGHAT and CDR2 as FQNNGV. This CDR3 comprises 13 residues. Trimming cost V 1 base and J 11 bases, with 14 bases left between them. This CDR3 is CASSLAQPGAAFF. CDR3 bases: TGTGCCAGCAGCTTAGCTCAACCTGGAGCGGCTTTCTTT.

The rearrangement joins TRBV9 to TRBJ2-7; D is unclear. V lost 0 bases to trimming and J lost 0 bases, with 7 bases between them. The CDR3 spans 14 residues. Germline V gene sequence: CDR1 SGDLS, CDR2 YYNGEE. The CDR3 DNA reads as TGTGCCAGCAGCGTAGGGGGAAGCTCCTACGAGCAGTACTTC. Protein product: CASSVGGSSYEQYF.

The V gene is TRBV6-5, the J gene TRBJ1-1; D unclear. In germline, CDR1 is MNHEY, CDR2 SVGAGI. The CDR3 extends over 15 amino acids. V lost 2 bases to trimming and J lost 1 base, with 11 bases between them. The CDR3 sequence is CASSYGRLRNTEAFF. Here the CDR3 DNA reads TGTGCCAGCAGTTACGGGCGATTAAGGAACACTGAAGCTTTCTTT.

The genes are TRBV4-1 and TRBJ2-1; D is possibly TRBD2 (5 bases). Per the germline V gene, CDR1 is MGHRA and CDR2 is YSYEKL. The V end was cut by 3 bases, the J end by 0 bases, with 15 bases between. The CDR3 extends over 17 amino acids. The CDR3 bases are TGCGCCAGCAGCCACCCACTAGTGAAGAGCTCCTACAATGAGCAGTTCTTC. It specifies CASSHPLVKSSYNEQFF.

The rearrangement uses TRBV4-1 and TRBJ1-2; TRBD1 agrees at 9 bases. The trim removed 1 base at V and 3 bases at J, leaving 18 bases unmatched. This CDR3 region has 20 residues. The V gene's germline CDR1 is MGHRA and CDR2 YSYEKL. The chain's CDR3 is CASSQALGYRGQRLDYGYTF. The CDR3 DNA reads as TGCGCCAGCAGCCAAGCCCTGGGGTACAGGGGGCAGAGATTAGACTATGGCTACACCTTC.

This clone was counted a single time. The chain uses TRBV7-3 and TRBJ2-7; weak D call: TRBD2 (7 bases). V was cut by 2 bases and J by 0 bases, with 11 bases left in between. The CDR3 length is 15 residues. From germline, CDR1 is SGHTA and CDR2 FQGTGA. The CDR3 region has the DNA TGTGCCAGCAGCTTAGGCGGGGGCCGCTCCTACGAGCAGTACTTC. It translates to CASSLGGGRSYEQYF.

CDR3 region: CASSTFSGDRGEQFF. The CDR3 DNA reads as TGTGCCAGTAGTACCTTTAGCGGGGACAGGGGTGAGCAGTTCTTC. The V call is TRBV19, the J call TRBJ2-1; TRBD1 agrees at 10 bases. Trimming cost V 4 bases and J 9 bases; bases outside gene matches: 9. The CDR3 is made up of 15 amino acids. Per germline, CDR1 LNHDA and CDR2 SQIVND (reference sequence).

To note about this clone: At one of its ends the junction is not consistent with the germline gene, which may arise from a read error. The V call is TRBV7-2, the J call TRBJ2-3; tentatively, D is TRBD1 (7 bases). The CDR3 is 13 residues long. CDR1 is SGHTA, CDR2 FQGNSA, per germline. The CDR3 sequence is CASSFSGGSTQCF. The DNA of the CDR3 is TGTGCCAGCAGCTTTTCAGGGGGGTCTACGCAGTGTTTT. The variable domain in full, completed from reference TRBV7-2 and TRBJ2-3, reads GAGVSQSPSNKVTEKGKDVELRCDPISGHTALYWYRQSLGQGLEFLIYFQGNSAPDKSGLPSDRFSAERTGGSVSTLTIQRTQQEDSAVYLCASSFSGGSTQCFGPGTRLTVL.

The J gene is TRBJ2-7, the V gene TRBV23-1; the D is unclear. TRBV23-1 is labeled an ORF, and its function is uncertain. The CDR3 loop spans 13 amino acids. V lost 3 bases, J lost 2 bases, and 8 bases lay in between. The CDR3: CASSHGSAYEQYF. The CDR3 region has the DNA TGCGCCAGCAGTCACGGAAGCGCCTACGAGCAGTACTTC.

The chain is built from TRBV4-2 and TRBJ1-2; TRBD1 agrees at 9 bases. Looked up from germline, CDR1 is LGHNA and CDR2 is YNFKEQ. The CDR3 has 14 residues. V was clipped by 1 base and J by 10 bases; unmatched bases: 7. The CDR3 nucleotides are TGTGCCAGCAGCCAAGGCGGGACAGGGACTGCCTACACCTTC. It translates to CASSQGGTGTAYTF.

The V and J genes are TRBV7-8 and TRBJ1-6, with 8 nucleotides matching TRBD1. The V segment lost 4 bases and the J segment 11 bases; nucleotides outside the gene matches: 10. The CDR3 loop spans 15 amino acids. Germline V lookup: CDR1 SGHVS, CDR2 FQNEAQ. As DNA, the CDR3 is TGTGCCAGCAGCTACCGATCCTGGACAGGGACACCCCTCCACTTT. Amino acid sequence: CASSYRSWTGTPLHF.

The chain has TRBV6-5 and TRBJ1-5; the D gene is possibly TRBD1 (6 bases). Germline CDR1 and CDR2: MNHEY and SVGAGI. The germline V and J ends were trimmed by 6 bases and 9 bases, with 18 bases remaining between them. There are 14 residues in the CDR3. The CDR3, as DNA: TGTGCCAGCAGACCACAGGGTTTGGGTCTGCCCCAGCATTTT. Translated: CASRPQGLGLPQHF.

The chain uses TRBV7-2 and TRBJ1-1, with D unclear. Trimming cost V 5 bases and J 3 bases, with 13 bases left between them. From germline, CDR1 is SGHTA and CDR2 FQGNSA. This CDR3 has 14 amino acids. CDR3 sequence reads: CASSQGWLDTEAFF. CDR3 coding DNA: TGTGCCAGCAGCCAAGGGTGGTTGGACACTGAAGCTTTCTTT. The whole variable domain, filled in from reference TRBV7-2 and TRBJ1-1, reads GAGVSQSPSNKVTEKGKDVELRCDPISGHTALYWYRQSLGQGLEFLIYFQGNSAPDKSGLPSDRFSAERTGGSVSTLTIQRTQQEDSAVYLCASSQGWLDTEAFFGQGTRLTVV.

The gene calls are TRBV7-2 and TRBJ2-5, with 7 bases that match TRBD2. The CDR3 covers 19 residues. V was clipped by 1 base and J by 0 bases; unmatched bases: 14. Germline V gives CDR1 SGHTA, CDR2 FQGNSA. The CDR3 nucleotides are TGTGCCAGCAGCTTAGTTGGGACTCGTGGGACTAAGTACCAAGAGACCCAGTACTTC. As protein: CASSLVGTRGTKYQETQYF.

The V and J genes are TRBV4-2 and TRBJ2-2; D is undetermined. This CDR3 has 18 amino acids. The V gene lost 1 base and the J gene lost 0 bases, with 15 bases spanning the gap. The V gene's germline CDR1 is LGHNA and CDR2 YNFKEQ. Here the CDR3 DNA reads TGTGCCAGCAGCCAAGGGCCCCGGTGGTCGCCGAACACCGGGGAGCTGTTTTTT. It yields the protein CASSQGPRWSPNTGELFF.

The chain couples TRBV19 to TRBJ2-1; 7 bases are shared with TRBD2. Germline V lookup: CDR1 LNHDA, CDR2 SQIVND (reference sequence). V shed 5 bases, J shed 4 bases, and the junction held 11 bases outside the gene matches. The CDR3 covers 16 residues. CDR3 nucleotides: TGTGCCAGTAGTCCGCTAGCGGCCGGAAGTTACAATGAGCAGTTCTTC. This gives the protein CASSPLAAGSYNEQFF. The whole variable domain, remainder taken from reference TRBV19 and TRBJ2-1, is DGGITQSPKYLFRKEGQNVTLSCEQNLNHDAMYWYRQDPGQGLRLIYYSQIVNDFQKGDIAEGYSVSREKKESFPLTVTSAQKNPTAFYLCASSPLAAGSYNEQFFGPGTRLTVL.

The chain couples TRBV5-6 to TRBJ1-2; the D is unclear. Trimming pared 0 bases from V and 5 bases from J, leaving 5 bases between. This CDR3 spans 12 amino acids. The germline CDR1 and CDR2 sequences are SGHDT and YYEEEE. The CDR3 nucleotides read TGTGCCAGCAGCTTGGCGGCGTATGGCTACACCTTC. This encodes CASSLAAYGYTF.